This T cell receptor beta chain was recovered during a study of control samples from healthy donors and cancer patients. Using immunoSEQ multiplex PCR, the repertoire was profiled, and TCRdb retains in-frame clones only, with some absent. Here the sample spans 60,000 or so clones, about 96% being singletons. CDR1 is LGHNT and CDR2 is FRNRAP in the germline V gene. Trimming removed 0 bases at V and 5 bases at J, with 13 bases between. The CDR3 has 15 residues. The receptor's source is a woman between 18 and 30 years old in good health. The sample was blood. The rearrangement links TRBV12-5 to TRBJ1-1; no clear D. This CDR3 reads CASGLVLSTETEAFF. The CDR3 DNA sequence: TGTGCTAGTGGTTTGGTACTTTCGACGGAGACTGAAGCTTTCTTT.